The T cell receptor (beta chain) under discussion was sequenced for a study of tumor-infiltrating lymphocytes in primary liver carcinoma. Background on the study: Samples gave roughly 3.5 to 7.5 million productive TCRbeta reads, similar across tissue types. Findings of the study overall: Compared with blood, tumor repertoires held significantly more in their top 250 clones.

TCR beta cDNA came from roughly 0.45 ug total RNA, primed with a constant-region primer. Each TCR beta library was derived from three nested multiplex PCR rounds that employed slightly modified ARM-PCR. TCRdb reprocessed the multiplex PCR reads via MiXCR and lists one record per CDR3 protein. The sample includes over 250,000 distinct CDR3 sequences, about three fifths seen only once; the top ten take about a sixth. The blood RNA (from unsorted whole blood) was obtained, and germline DNA was also extracted. Before surgery, four milliliters of EDTA blood were taken. This clonotype has ten or more counts. The antigen is unknown. Sequenced sample: peripheral blood. This receptor was identified in a woman aged 25-40 years with primary liver carcinoma and hepatitis B virus infection.

The CDR3 sequence: CSVAPTSVVTAEQFF. The DNA of the CDR3 is TGCAGCGTTGCCCCCACTAGCGTAGTGACCGCCGAGCAGTTCTTC. The genes are TRBV29-1 and TRBJ2-1; 7 bases are shared with TRBD2. Unmatched junction bases numbered 16, after V lost 4 bases and J lost 10 bases. Germline V gene data show CDR1 as SQVTM and CDR2 as ANQGSEA. The CDR3 consists of 15 residues.